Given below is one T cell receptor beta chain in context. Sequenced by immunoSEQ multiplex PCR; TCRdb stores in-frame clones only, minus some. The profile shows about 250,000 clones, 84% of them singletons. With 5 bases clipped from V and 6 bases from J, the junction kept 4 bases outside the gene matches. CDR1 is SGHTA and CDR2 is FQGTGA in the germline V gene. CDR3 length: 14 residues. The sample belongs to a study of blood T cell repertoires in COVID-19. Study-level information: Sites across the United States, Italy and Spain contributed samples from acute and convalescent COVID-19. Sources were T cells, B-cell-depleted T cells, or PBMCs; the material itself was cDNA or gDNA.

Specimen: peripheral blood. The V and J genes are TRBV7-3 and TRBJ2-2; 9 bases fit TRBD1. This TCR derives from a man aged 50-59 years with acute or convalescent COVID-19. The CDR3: CASSKQGAAGELFF. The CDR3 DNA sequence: TGTGCCAGCAGCAAACAGGGGGCGGCCGGGGAGCTGTTTTTT.